Sequencing of this TCR beta chain was carried out in a study of T cells in severe cutaneous drug reactions (dated by TCRdb to 2018 to 2020). Background on the whole study: Recruitment took place between 2011 and 2018, drawing patients from Taiwan, Thailand and a European registry network. Bulk TCR sequencing was combined with single-cell sequencing, quantitative PCR validation, functional assays and transgenic mouse experiments. Enrollment was limited to patients whose SJS/TEN or DRESS diagnosis was probable or definite according to RegiSCAR criteria. Assignment of the culprit drug relied on both the Naranjo algorithm and the ALDEN drug causality algorithm. Biological samples, such as blister fluids/cells and PBMC, were collected from patients during the acute or recovery stage. The libraries were made with iRepertoire multiplex PCR, and the authors referred to a comparison in which iRepertoire and 5' RACE methods, with or without UMI, captured abundant clonotypes to a similar degree.

Library preparation used the iRepertoire multiplex PCR system with TCR subtype-specific primers for both bulk and single-cell sequencing. Bulk TCR beta libraries were generated by multiplex PCR with primers targeting V, D and J gene regions. Approximately 95-550 ng of RNA per sample was used as input for bulk TCR library preparation. Bulk TCR beta amplicons were sequenced on an Illumina MiSeq. The paper's processing steps were these. Sample misassignments and low-quality sequencing reads were removed through quality control steps. The CDR3 was defined as the amino acids lying between the Y[YFLI]C motif of the V gene and the [FW]GXGT motif of the J segment. The IMGT database served as the reference for assigning TRBV and TRBJ genes and CDR3 clonotypes. TRBV expression in each sample was normalized to the mean expression of the same gene in PBMC from some 45 healthy donors. Each CDR3 protein sequence appears as one entry after TCRdb reprocessed the reads, and no DNA is included. TCRdb, not the authors, supplied the V and J calls. The sample table includes roughly 9,000 distinct CDR3 sequences. The ten largest account for approximately 24% of the sample.

Study-level results and caveats: All seven CBZ-SJS/TEN blister samples contained a public TCRbeta CDR3 (mean approximately 14%), which was undetectable or scarce in tolerant-control and healthy-donor PBMC. According to the authors, further study is still needed to determine whether the public TCR generalizes to SJS/TEN caused by other drugs. CBZ-SJS/TEN patients showed strongly increased TRBV12-4 usage, with an average of approximately 30% in blister cells and 5% to 6.5% in PBMC.

From its cysteine to its phenylalanine, the CDR3 spans 14 amino acids. The DNA is not on file. The germline V gene (reference sequence) supplies CDR1 MNHEY and CDR2 SMNVEV. Of note for this clonotype: What antigen it recognizes has not been identified.

Sequenced donors were patients with carbamazepine-induced Stevens-Johnson syndrome or toxic epidermal necrolysis (CBZ-SJS/TEN). Patients with drug-induced severe cutaneous adverse reactions had T cell receptor repertoires profiled by next-generation sequencing to look for drug-specific clonotypes. The RNA source was either peripheral blood mononuclear cells or blister cells from skin lesions. This sequence uses TRBV27 and TRBJ1-1; TCRdb picks TRBD1, but there is no DNA to check that call. The clonotype was recovered from a human donor with a severe cutaneous adverse drug reaction. Sequenced material: cells from a skin blister. The cell subset or site label corresponds to: unsorted cells from skin lesion blisters. Here the CDR3 is given as CASSDGTGDPEAFF.